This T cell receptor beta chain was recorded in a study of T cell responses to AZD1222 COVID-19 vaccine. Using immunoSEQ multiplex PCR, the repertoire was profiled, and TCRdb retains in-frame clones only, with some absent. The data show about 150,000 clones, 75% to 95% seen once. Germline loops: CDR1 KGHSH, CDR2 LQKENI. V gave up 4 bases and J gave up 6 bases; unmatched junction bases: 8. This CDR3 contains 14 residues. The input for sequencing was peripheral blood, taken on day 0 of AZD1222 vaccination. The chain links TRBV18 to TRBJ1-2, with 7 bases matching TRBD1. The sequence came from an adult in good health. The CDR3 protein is CASSQRQGIDGYTF. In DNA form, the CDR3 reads TGTGCCAGCTCACAACGACAGGGTATCGATGGCTACACCTTC.